This T cell receptor (beta chain) is drawn from a study of blood T cell repertoires in COVID-19. As for the study in general: Samples came from the United States, Italy and Spain, spanning acute and convalescent COVID-19. T cells, B-cell-depleted T cells, or PBMCs provided the cDNA or gDNA that served as material.

The length of the CDR3 is 15 residues. In germline, CDR1 is SNHLY, CDR2 FYNNEI. V was shortened by 0 bases and J by 0 bases, with 8 bases between the two germline ends. Sequencing used immunoSEQ multiplex PCR; TCRdb keeps in-frame clones, though not all of them. The repertoire consists of 300,000 to 450,000 clones, with roughly 86% occurring once and the leading ten covering 1.5% to 2%. In assigning cohorts, the study relied on participant-reported clinical history. Sequenced: PBMCs or T cells enriched from blood (not recorded which). The J gene is TRBJ1-2, the V gene TRBV2; D may be TRBD1 (5 bases). This sequence originates from a man in his forties in a cohort exposed to, infected with or recovered from COVID-19 (not recorded which). The CDR3: CASSEARTPNYGYTF. The CDR3 nucleotides are TGTGCCAGCAGTGAAGCGCGGACACCTAACTATGGCTACACCTTC.